This TCR beta chain was found in a study of shared clonotypes between healthy human individuals. Profiling relied on immunoSEQ multiplex PCR, and the TCRdb table lists in-frame clones only, not all of them. The profile shows around 300,000 clones, 80% to 90% of them singletons. This CDR3 contains 15 residues. Germline V gives CDR1 PRHDT, CDR2 FYEKMQ (reference sequence). The trim removed 5 bases at V and 3 bases at J, leaving 6 bases unmatched. The V gene is TRBV13, the J gene TRBJ2-3; TRBD2 matches 9 bases. This clonotype was obtained from a man aged 18 to 30 in good health. The specimen sequenced was memory CD8+ T cells sorted from blood. Subset: CD45RO+ cells pooled with CCR7-negative TemRA cells. The DNA of the CDR3 is TGTGCCAGCAGCATCGGGACTAGCAGGACAGATACGCAGTATTTT. This sequence encodes CASSIGTSRTDTQYF.